The present T cell receptor beta chain was sequenced within a study of identical twins. Study results and caveats: Fewer insertions characterized abundant cord blood beta clonotypes, whereas memory repertoires showed none.

Template switching added a universal primer site, and cDNA bore unique molecular identifiers. TCRdb reanalysed the 5' RACE reads using MiXCR and keeps one entry per CDR3 protein. The sample gives some 900,000 distinct CDR3 sequences, roughly an eighth of which show up once; about 1.5% is in the top ten. Losses at the gene ends were 3 bases for V and 4 bases for J; bases not matched to a gene: 6. The CDR3 has 17 residues. Germline CDR1 MNHEY, CDR2 SMNVEV (reference sequence). This clonotype was counted between two and nine times. Its antigen is not known. These data also featured in a second study, about yellow fever vaccine responses in identical twins.

Sequenced sample: PBMCs. This chain connects TRBV27 to TRBJ2-2; 12 bases align to TRBD2. The sequence was obtained from a woman between 18 and 29 years old in good health. CDR3 protein: CASSLKTSGSRTGELFF. CDR3 bases: TGTGCCAGCAGTTTGAAGACTAGCGGGAGTCGCACCGGGGAGCTGTTTTTT.